This T cell receptor (beta chain) was observed in a study of cytomegalovirus exposure and HLA in healthy donors. This CDR3 spans 14 amino acids. V was pared by 5 bases and J by 7 bases, with 9 bases of the junction left unmatched. Germline V lookup: CDR1 GTSNPN, CDR2 SVGIG (reference sequence). PCR involved 60 Vbeta and 13 Jbeta primers. Original analysis: It was a later analysis that counted tens of millions of unique TCR beta chains, of which about 10 million were shared. Libraries were prepared by immunoSEQ multiplex PCR; TCRdb keeps only in-frame clonotypes and omits some of them. That table gives V, J and clone size, and the DNA gave D and trimming. The sample has 170,000 or so clones; about 78% are singletons. As to this clone: What it binds is unknown.

Study-level results: It was taken for granted in presence/absence analyses that sequencing depth across donors was roughly uniform.

This clonotype originated in a woman aged 45-59 years in good health and CMV-seropositive. The chain joins TRBV30 to TRBJ1-5; TRBD1 aligns across 9 bases. The sample consisted of PBMCs. The CDR3 loop reads CAWGKQGAGQPQHF. The DNA of the CDR3 is TGTGCCTGGGGAAAACAGGGGGCAGGGCAGCCCCAGCATTTT.